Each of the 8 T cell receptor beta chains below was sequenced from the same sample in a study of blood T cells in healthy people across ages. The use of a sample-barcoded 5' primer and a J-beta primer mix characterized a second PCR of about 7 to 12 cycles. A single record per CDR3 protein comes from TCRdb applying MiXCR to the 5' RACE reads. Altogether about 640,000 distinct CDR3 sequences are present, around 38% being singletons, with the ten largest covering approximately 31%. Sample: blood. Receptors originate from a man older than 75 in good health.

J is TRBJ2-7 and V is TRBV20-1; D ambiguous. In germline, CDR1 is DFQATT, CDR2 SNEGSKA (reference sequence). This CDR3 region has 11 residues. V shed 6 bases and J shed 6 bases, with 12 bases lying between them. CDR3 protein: CSADSLSEQYF. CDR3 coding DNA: TGCAGTGCCGACTCTCTTTCCGAGCAGTACTTC.

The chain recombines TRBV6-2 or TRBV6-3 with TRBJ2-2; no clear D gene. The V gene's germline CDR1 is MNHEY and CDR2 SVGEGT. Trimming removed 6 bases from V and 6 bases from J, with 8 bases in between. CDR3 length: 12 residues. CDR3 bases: TGTGCCAGCAGGAGTGGCTCCGGGGAGCTGTTTTTT. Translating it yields CASRSGSGELFF.

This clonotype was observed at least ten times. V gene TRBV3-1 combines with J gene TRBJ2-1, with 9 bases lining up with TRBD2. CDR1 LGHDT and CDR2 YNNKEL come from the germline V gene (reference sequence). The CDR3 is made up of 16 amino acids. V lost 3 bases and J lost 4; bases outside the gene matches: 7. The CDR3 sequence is CASSQRSGGSYNEQFF. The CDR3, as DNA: TGTGCCAGCAGCCAGAGGAGCGGGGGGAGTTACAATGAGCAGTTCTTC.

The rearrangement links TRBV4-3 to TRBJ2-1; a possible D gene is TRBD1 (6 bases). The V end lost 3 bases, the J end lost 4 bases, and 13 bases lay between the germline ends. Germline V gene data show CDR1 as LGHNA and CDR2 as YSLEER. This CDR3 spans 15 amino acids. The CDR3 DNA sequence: TGCGCCAGCAGCCAGCCTTCGACAGGTTACAATGAGCAGTTCTTC. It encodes CASSQPSTGYNEQFF.

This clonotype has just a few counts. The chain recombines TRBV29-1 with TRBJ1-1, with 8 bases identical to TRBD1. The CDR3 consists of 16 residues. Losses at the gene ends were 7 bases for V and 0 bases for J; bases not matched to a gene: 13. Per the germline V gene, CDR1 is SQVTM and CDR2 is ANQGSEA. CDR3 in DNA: TGCAGCGGGAAAGGACAGGGAGGGGTATTGAACACTGAAGCTTTCTTT. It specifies CSGKGQGGVLNTEAFF.

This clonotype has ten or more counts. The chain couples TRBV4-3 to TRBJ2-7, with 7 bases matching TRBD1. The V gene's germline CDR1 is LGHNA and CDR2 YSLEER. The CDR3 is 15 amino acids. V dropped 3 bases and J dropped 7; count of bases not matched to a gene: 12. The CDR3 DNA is TGCGCCAGCAGCCATCGCCTCGAAACAGGGGAAGAGCAGTACTTC. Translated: CASSHRLETGEEQYF.

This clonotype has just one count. The DNA for the CDR3 is TGCAGTGCTACCGGGACAGGGGGCTTAAGCTCCTACGAGCAGTACTTC. Protein: CSATGTGGLSSYEQYF. The rearrangement joins TRBV20-1 to TRBJ2-7; 12 bases align to TRBD1. The CDR3 runs to 16 residues. The V gene end was trimmed by 4 bases and the J gene end by 0 bases; junction bases not matched to a gene: 7. Germline CDR1 DFQATT, CDR2 SNEGSKA (reference sequence).

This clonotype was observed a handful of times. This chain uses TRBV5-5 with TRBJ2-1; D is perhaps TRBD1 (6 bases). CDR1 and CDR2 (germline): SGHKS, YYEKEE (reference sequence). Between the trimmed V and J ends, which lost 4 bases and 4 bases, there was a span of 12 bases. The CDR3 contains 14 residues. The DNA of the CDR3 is TGTGCCAGCAGCGGCCAAGGACAGTACAATGAGCAGTTCTTC. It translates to CASSGQGQYNEQFF.